One sample yielded the 10 T cell receptor beta chains listed below, sequenced in a study of regulatory T cells in long-lasting Graves disease. Arm-PCR of CDR3 regions with iRepertoire HTBI primers generated TCR beta libraries. TCRdb processed the multiplex PCR reads anew with MiXCR; each CDR3 protein has one entry. The profile shows about 290,000 distinct CDR3 sequences, around a fifth of them singletons. Documented time point: persistent/refractory GD, antithyroid drugs over 5 years with positive TRAb. Extracted PBMC RNA gave rise to the TCR library. Source: peripheral blood mononuclear cells (PBMCs), taken when the disease was refractory, from a patient treated with antithyroid drugs. These receptors came from a female donor with Graves disease.

The chain recombines TRBV7-9 with TRBJ2-2, with 10 bases identical to TRBD2. Trimming at V came to 5 bases and at J to 2 bases, leaving 8 bases not matched to a gene. Germline assignment: CDR1 SEHNR and CDR2 FQNEAQ (reference sequence). The CDR3 extends over 17 amino acids. The CDR3 here is CASSPPRLAGNTGELFF. The DNA of the CDR3 is TGTGCCAGCAGCCCGCCGAGACTAGCGGGCAACACCGGGGAGCTGTTTTTT.

This clonotype was recorded at least ten times. The gene calls are TRBV12-3 or TRBV12-4 and TRBJ1-1; TRBD1 matches at 7 bases. This CDR3 has 15 residues. V gave up 8 bases and J gave up 3 bases; unmatched junction bases: 12. The DNA of the CDR3 is TGTGCCAGCGAGGAGGGGGCCGGTGTGGACACTGAAGCTTTCTTT. It is translated as CASEEGAGVDTEAFF.

This clonotype turned up a few times. The CDR3 sequence is CASSDVGASYEQYF. CDR3 coding DNA: TGCGCCAGCAGTGATGTTGGCGCATCCTACGAGCAGTACTTC. J is TRBJ2-7 and V is TRBV10-2, with unresolved D. Germline assignment: CDR1 WSHSY and CDR2 SAAADI. CDR3 size: 14 residues. V lost 3 bases, J lost 1 base, and 10 bases lay in between.

This clonotype has a count of ten or more. This sequence joins TRBV27 and TRBJ1-2; D is perhaps TRBD1 (5 bases). CDR3 length: 11 residues. V was pared by 5 bases and J by 8 bases, with 9 bases between. Germline V gene data show CDR1 as MNHEY and CDR2 as SMNVEV (reference sequence). The CDR3: CASSAGNGYTF. The CDR3 DNA sequence: TGTGCCAGCAGTGCAGGGAACGGCTACACCTTC.

This clonotype was counted many times. This sequence joins TRBV7-2 and TRBJ2-7; 9 nucleotides match TRBD2. Per germline, CDR1 SGHTA and CDR2 FQGNSA. The CDR3 is made up of 15 amino acids. V lost 5 bases and J lost 2; bases outside the gene matches: 7. The CDR3 sequence: CASSGRLAAAYEQYF. CDR3 nucleotides: TGTGCCAGCAGCGGCCGACTAGCGGCCGCCTACGAGCAGTACTTC.

This clonotype was seen repeatedly, ten times or more. V is TRBV28 and J is TRBJ2-7, with D perhaps TRBD1 (5 bases). There are 14 residues in the CDR3. Trimming pared 5 bases from V and 3 bases from J, leaving 14 bases between. Germline CDR1 and CDR2: MDHEN and SYDVKM. The CDR3 DNA sequence: TGTGCCAGCAGTCTTAAGGTCGACAGCTACGAGCAGTACTTC. It translates to CASSLKVDSYEQYF.

The CDR3 DNA follows: TGTGCCAGCAGCCTATCTCCGGACAGCCGCTATGGCTACACCTTC. Translation gives CASSLSPDSRYGYTF. The V gene is TRBV27, the J gene TRBJ1-2; TRBD1 might be the D (6 bases). The CDR3 extends over 15 amino acids. Germline lookup yields CDR1 MNHEY and CDR2 SMNVEV (reference sequence). With 6 bases removed from V and 4 bases from J, the gap between germline ends came to 18 bases.

At least ten counts were recorded for this clonotype. This chain joins TRBV28 and TRBJ2-7, with TRBD2 identical over 8 bases. CDR1 and CDR2 (germline): MDHEN, SYDVKM. CDR3 length: 16 amino acids. Germline trimming cut 5 bases from V and 3 bases from J; bases unmatched to any gene: 12. The CDR3 DNA reads TGTGCCAGCAGTCCCCCCGGGGGGGTAGGGTTCTACGAGCAGTACTTC. It specifies CASSPPGGVGFYEQYF.

This clonotype has just a few counts. V usage is TRBV5-1 and J usage is TRBJ1-1; D unresolved. The CDR3 consists of 14 residues. Germline CDR1 reads SGHRS; CDR2 reads YFSETQ. The V gene lost 4 bases and the J gene lost 3 bases, with 13 bases spanning the gap. DNA of the CDR3: TGCGCCAGCAGCCGTACAAGATGGGACACTGAAGCTTTCTTT. As protein: CASSRTRWDTEAFF.

Here the CDR3 DNA reads TGTGCCAGCAGCCGTTTGACAACCTACAATGAGCAGTTCTTC. It encodes CASSRLTTYNEQFF. This rearrangement joins TRBV5-5 to TRBJ2-1, with no clear D. The CDR3 consists of 14 residues. Germline CDR1 SGHKS, CDR2 YYEKEE (reference sequence). V was pared by 4 bases and J by 2 bases, with 10 bases between.